The T cell receptor beta chain described here comes from a study of neurological immune-mediated disorders. The sorted libraries were made from approximately 1 million CD4+ or CD8+ T cells. The CDR3 sequence is 16 residues long. The V gene end was trimmed by 6 bases and the J gene end by 6 bases; junction bases not matched to a gene: 11. Germline values: CDR1 MNHEY, CDR2 SVGEGT. The cDNA came from 5'RACE with 10-nucleotide random UMIs. TCRdb re-derived calls from the 5' RACE reads in MiXCR, one entry per CDR3 protein. The sample consists of tens of thousands of distinct CDR3 sequences, approximately 5% of them appearing once. Many counts were recorded for this clonotype. Its antigen remains unknown. Study-wide findings and caveats: Falling below healthy controls, multiple sclerosis showed the least TCR clonal expansion, while HTLV-1-associated myelopathy showed the most.

Specimen: CD4+ T cells from blood. The genes are TRBV6-2 or TRBV6-3 and TRBJ2-1, with 10 bases aligning to TRBD2. The receptor comes from a woman in her fifties or sixties in good health. The CDR3 region has the DNA TGTGCCAGCAGGCCCAGGGCTAGCGGGAGAGGCAATGAGCAGTTCTTC. Translation gives CASRPRASGRGNEQFF.